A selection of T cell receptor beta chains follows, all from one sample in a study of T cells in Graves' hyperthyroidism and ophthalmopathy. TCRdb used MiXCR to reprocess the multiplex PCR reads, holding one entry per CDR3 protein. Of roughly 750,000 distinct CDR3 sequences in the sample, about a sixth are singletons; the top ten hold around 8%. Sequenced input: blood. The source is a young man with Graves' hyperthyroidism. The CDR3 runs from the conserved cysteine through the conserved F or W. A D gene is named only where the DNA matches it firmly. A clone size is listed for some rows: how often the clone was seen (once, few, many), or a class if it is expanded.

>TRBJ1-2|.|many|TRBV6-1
TGTGCCAGCAACGCTCCACAGGTCTATAGGGGCTACACCTTC
CASNAPQVYRGYTF
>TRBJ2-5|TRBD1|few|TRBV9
TGTGCCAGCAGCGCATACCGGGACAGGCAAGAGACCCAGTACTTC
CASSAYRDRQETQYF
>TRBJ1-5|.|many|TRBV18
TGTGCCAGCTCACCGTTCCAGGGCAATCAGCCCCAGCATTTT
CASSPFQGNQPQHF
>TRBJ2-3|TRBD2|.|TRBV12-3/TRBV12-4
TGTGCCAGCAGACTAGCGGCCACAGATACGCAGTATTTT
CASRLAATDTQYF
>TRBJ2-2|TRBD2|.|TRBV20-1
TGCAGTGCCAAAATAGCGGGAGTAAACACCGGGGAGCTGTTTTTT
CSAKIAGVNTGELFF
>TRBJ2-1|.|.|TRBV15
TGTGCCACCAGCAGAGCCACCAGCGCCCACAATGAGCAGTTCTTC
CATSRATSAHNEQFF
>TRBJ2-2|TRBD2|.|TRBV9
TGTGCCAGCAGCGTAGGGCGGGGGATCACCGGGGAGCTGTTTTTT
CASSVGRGITGELFF
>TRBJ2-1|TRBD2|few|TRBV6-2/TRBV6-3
TGTGCCAGCATCCGAGAGGCTAGCGGGAACTTTGGCAATGAGCAGTTCTTC
CASIREASGNFGNEQFF
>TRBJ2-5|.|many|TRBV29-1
TGCAGCGAGAACTTTCAGTACTTC
CSENFQYF
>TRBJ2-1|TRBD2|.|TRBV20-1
TGCAGTGCTAGACCTCCCGGGGGGGGCAATGAGCAGTTCTTC
CSARPPGGGNEQFF
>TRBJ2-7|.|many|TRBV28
TGTGCCAGCAGTTTAATCGCAGGACCGGCCTACGAGCAGTACTTC
CASSLIAGPAYEQYF
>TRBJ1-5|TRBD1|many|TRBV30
TGTGCCTGGAGCGCCCTGACAGGGGTTCAGCCCCAGCATTTT
CAWSALTGVQPQHF
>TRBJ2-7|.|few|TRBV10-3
TGTGCCATCAGTGAGTCTGCCGTCTACGAGCAGTACTTC
CAISESAVYEQYF
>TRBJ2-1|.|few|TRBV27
TGTGCCAGCACCTTGGGAGGGGACAACAATGAGCAGTTCTTC
CASTLGGDNNEQFF
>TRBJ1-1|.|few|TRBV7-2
TGTGCCAGCAGCTTAGTCGTCGACAGGAACTGGGGGAACACTGAAGCTTTCTTT
CASSLVVDRNWGNTEAFF
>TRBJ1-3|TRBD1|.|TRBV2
TGTGCCATCGGACAGGGCGGCTCTGGAAACACCATATATTTT
CAIGQGGSGNTIYF
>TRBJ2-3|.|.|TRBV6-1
TGTGCCAGCAGTACCCCGGGCAGGGCGGGCACAGATACGCAGTATTTT
CASSTPGRAGTDTQYF
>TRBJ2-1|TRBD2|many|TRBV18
TGTGCCAGCTCACCAGTAGCGGGAGGGGGCTCCTACAATGAGCAGTTCTTC
CASSPVAGGGSYNEQFF
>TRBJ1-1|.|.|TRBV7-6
TGTGCCAGCAGTTCTCTGACAGTGAACACTGAAGCTCTCTTT
CASSSLTVNTEALF
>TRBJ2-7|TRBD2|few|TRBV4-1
TGCGCCAGCAGCCAAGAGGGGACTAGCGCGTACGAGCAGTACTTC
CASSQEGTSAYEQYF
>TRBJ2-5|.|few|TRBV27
TGTGCCAGCAGTTTAATCGGGGGGACAGGTCAAGAGACCCAGTACTTC
CASSLIGGTGQETQYF
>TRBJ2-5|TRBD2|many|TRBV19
TGTGCCAGTAGTAGGTCGGGGGGGAAGACCCAGTACTTC
CASSRSGGKTQYF
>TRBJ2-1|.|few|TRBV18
TGTGCCAGCTCAGAAGGACTCCCAGGGCAGTTCTTC
CASSEGLPGQFF
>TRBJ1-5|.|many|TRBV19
TGTGCCAGTAGTAACCAGGTTCTAGGAGATCAGCCCCAGCATTTT
CASSNQVLGDQPQHF
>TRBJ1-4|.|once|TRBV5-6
TGTACCAGCAGCCTTCTGGCCTTCCGGGATGAAAAACTGTTTTTT
CTSSLLAFRDEKLFF
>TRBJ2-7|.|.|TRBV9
TGTGCCAGCAGCACCGGTGGTCAAGCACTCTACGAGCAGTACTTC
CASSTGGQALYEQYF
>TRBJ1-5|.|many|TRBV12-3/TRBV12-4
TGTGCCAGCAGCCCTTGGGGCAGGGGCAATCAGCCCCAGCATTTT
CASSPWGRGNQPQHF
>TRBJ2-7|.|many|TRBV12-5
TGTGCTAGTGGTTTGGTACTAGCTGGGGAGCAGTACTTC
CASGLVLAGEQYF
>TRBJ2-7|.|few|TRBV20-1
TGCAGTGCTAGTGGCCCCATAGGTCCCTACGAGCAGTACTTC
CSASGPIGPYEQYF
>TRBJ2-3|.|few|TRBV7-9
TGTGCCAGCAGCCCTTCCAGAGCAGGGAGCACAGATACGCAGTATTTT
CASSPSRAGSTDTQYF
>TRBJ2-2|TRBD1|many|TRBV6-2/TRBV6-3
TGTGCCAGCAGCCGCGACAGGGCTACCACCGGGGAGCTGTTTTTT
CASSRDRATTGELFF
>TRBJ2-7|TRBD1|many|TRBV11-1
TGTGCCAGCAGCTTGCAGACAGGGCGCGAGCAGTACTTC
CASSLQTGREQYF
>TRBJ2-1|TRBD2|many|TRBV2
TGTGCCAGCAGTGAGACTAGCGTTTACAATGAGCAGTTCTTC
CASSETSVYNEQFF
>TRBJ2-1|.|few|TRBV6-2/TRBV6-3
TGTGCCAGCAGACTATCTAGCGTCAATGAGCAGTTCTTC
CASRLSSVNEQFF
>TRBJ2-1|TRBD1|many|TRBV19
TGTGCCAGTAGTATGTGGACAGGGGGCAGGGATGAGCAGTTCTTC
CASSMWTGGRDEQFF
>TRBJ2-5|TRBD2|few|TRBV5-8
TGTGCCAGCAGCTTGGGGGCTAGCGGCCAAGAGACCCAGTACTTC
CASSLGASGQETQYF
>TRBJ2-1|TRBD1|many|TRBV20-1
TGCAGTGCCCGGGACAGGGCGTACAATGAGCAGTTCTTC
CSARDRAYNEQFF
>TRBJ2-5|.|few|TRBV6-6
TGTGCCAGCAGTTACGCCTCGAGTATTGAGACCCAGTACTTC
CASSYASSIETQYF
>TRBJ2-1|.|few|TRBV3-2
TGTGCCAGCAGCCAAGCTGGGCTAGCGGGAGTAAGGGAGCAGTTCTTC
CASSQAGLAGVREQFF
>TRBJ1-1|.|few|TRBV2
TGTGCCAGCAGTTGGACGGGAAACGCTGAAGCTTTCTTT
CASSWTGNAEAFF
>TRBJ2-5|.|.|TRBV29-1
TGCAGCGTTGGGGACGTGGAGACCCAGTACTTC
CSVGDVETQYF
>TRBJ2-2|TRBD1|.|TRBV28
TGTGCCAGCAGTTCCACAGGGGCGTCTCCGAACACCGGGGAGCTGTTTTTT
CASSSTGASPNTGELFF